These T cell receptor beta chains were read from a single sample in a study of CD8+ T cells in alopecia areata. This table comes from immunoSEQ multiplex PCR, and its TCRdb copy is limited to in-frame clones, with some not included. The sample carries about 180,000 clones, approximately 62% recorded once. Here the sequenced sample was CD4+ T cells sorted from blood, taken at week 0. The receptor set was obtained from a human donor with alopecia areata. CDR3s include the opening cysteine and the closing phenylalanine or tryptophan. The D gene is left open where the match is weak. Where a row states a size, it is once, few, many or the class of an expanded clone; other rows omit it.

size	D	V	J	DNA	CDR3
once	.	TRBV10-3	TRBJ2-6	TGTGCCATATCGGTGACTGGGGCCAACGTCCTGACTTTC	CAISVTGANVLTF
few	.	TRBV4-3	TRBJ1-4	TGCGCCAGCAGCCAAGCTACAGGTGAAAAACTGTTTTTT	CASSQATGEKLFF
.	TRBD1	TRBV19	TRBJ1-2	TGTGCCAGTAGTGCCGGACAGGGCCATGGCTACACCTTC	CASSAGQGHGYTF
.	.	TRBV6-6	TRBJ1-2	TGTGCCAGCAGCCAGGGAAGGGGCTATGGCTACACCTTC	CASSQGRGYGYTF
once	TRBD2	TRBV29-1	TRBJ2-3	TGCAGCGTTGCCACTACTAGCGTTTCGAATACGCAGTATTTT	CSVATTSVSNTQYF
few	TRBD2	TRBV29-1	TRBJ2-2	TGCAGCGTTAGGACTAGCGGGTTACCGAACACCGGGGAGCTGTTTTTT	CSVRTSGLPNTGELFF
.	TRBD1	TRBV19	TRBJ1-5	TGTGCCACGGAGACAGGGAAGGATCAGCCCCAGCATTTT	CATETGKDQPQHF
.	.	TRBV30	TRBJ2-7	TGTGCCTGGGGGCAGGGAACCTACGAGCAGTACTTC	CAWGQGTYEQYF
.	.	TRBV30	TRBJ1-1	TGTGCCTGGAGCCTCACGGGGCAGGGGAACACTGAAGCTTTCTTT	CAWSLTGQGNTEAFF
few	TRBD1	TRBV15	TRBJ2-6	TGTGCCACCAGCACGACAGGGACTGGGGCCAACGTCCTGACTTTC	CATSTTGTGANVLTF
once	TRBD1	TRBV9	TRBJ1-1	TGTGCCAGCAGCGTAGCTCCGACAGGGAGCACTGAAGCTTTCTTT	CASSVAPTGSTEAFF